Listed below are T cell receptor beta chains from one sample, sequenced in a study of blood T cell repertoires in COVID-19. TCRdb's table, derived via immunoSEQ multiplex PCR, lists solely in-frame clones and lacks some. The data contain 240,000 or so clones, about 80% of them seen just once; the ten biggest clones take up roughly a tenth. Material: peripheral blood. These receptors originate from a woman over 75 with acute or convalescent COVID-19. The CDR3 runs from the conserved cysteine through the conserved F or W. The order of the fields is clone size, CDR3 length, D gene, J gene, V gene, CDR3 protein, CDR3 DNA. The D gene is left open where the match is weak. Rows give clone size only sometimes, using once, few, many, or a class for an expanded clone.

>-|13|-|TRBJ1-1|TRBV3-1/TRBV3-2
CASSQGLGFEAFF
TGTGCCAGCAGCCAAGGGCTCGGGTTTGAAGCTTTCTTT
>-|15|TRBD1|TRBJ1-6|TRBV6-5
CASTQQGHLNSPLHF
TGTGCCAGCACCCAACAGGGGCATCTAAATTCACCCCTCCACTTT
>-|13|TRBD1|TRBJ1-2|TRBV7-9
CASSRQGAYGYTF
TGTGCCAGCAGCCGACAGGGGGCGTATGGCTACACCTTC
>-|18|-|TRBJ1-3|TRBV13
CASSLFGQIGISGNTIYF
TGTGCCAGCAGCTTATTTGGACAGATAGGAATAAGCGGAAACACCATATATTTT
>-|13|TRBD1|TRBJ2-7|TRBV11-2
CASSWTGSYEQYF
TGTGCCAGCAGCTGGACAGGGTCCTACGAGCAGTACTTC
>-|13|-|TRBJ1-6|TRBV11-2
CASQDSYNSPLHF
TGTGCCAGCCAGGACTCCTATAATTCACCCCTCCACTTT
>-|15|TRBD1|TRBJ1-1|TRBV30
CAWSVPRQGHTEAFF
TGTGCCTGGAGTGTACCCCGACAGGGACACACTGAAGCTTTCTTT
>-|13|TRBD1|TRBJ1-1|TRBV10-3
CAIAQHQGAEAFF
TGTGCCATCGCTCAACATCAGGGGGCTGAAGCTTTCTTT
>once|14|TRBD1|TRBJ2-7|TRBV28
CASSFETGGYEQYF
TGTGCCAGCAGTTTCGAAACAGGGGGCTACGAGCAGTACTTC
>once|14|-|TRBJ1-6|TRBV14
CASSQVPSNSPLHF
TGTGCCAGCAGCCAAGTCCCCAGTAATTCACCCCTCCACTTT
>-|12|-|TRBJ2-1|TRBV30
CAWSVRRGEQFF
TGTGCCTGGAGTGTACGGAGGGGTGAGCAGTTCTTC
>-|13|-|TRBJ2-3|TRBV28
CASMAASTDTQYF
TGTGCCAGCATGGCGGCTAGCACAGATACGCAGTATTTT
>-|15|TRBD2|TRBJ2-3|TRBV18
CASSPGLAGTDTQYF
TGTGCCAGCTCACCAGGCCTAGCGGGCACAGATACGCAGTATTTT
>-|15|-|TRBJ2-7|TRBV5-4
CASSLYARGLDEQYF
TGTGCCAGCAGCTTATATGCCAGGGGCCTTGACGAGCAGTACTTC
>-|14|-|TRBJ1-5|TRBV28
CASSFRQGNQPQHF
TGTGCCAGCAGTTTTCGACAGGGCAATCAGCCCCAGCATTTT
>-|13|-|TRBJ1-1|TRBV29-1
CSVERGRDTEAFF
TGCAGCGTTGAACGGGGGAGAGACACTGAAGCTTTCTTT
>-|14|-|TRBJ1-4|TRBV18
CASSSGATNEKLFF
TGTGCCAGCTCGTCAGGGGCAACTAATGAAAAACTGTTTTTT
>-|14|-|TRBJ1-4|TRBV4-2
CASSQASAREKLFF
TGTGCCAGCAGCCAAGCCTCCGCGCGGGAAAAACTGTTTTTT
>-|14|-|TRBJ2-5|TRBV28
CASSLGGQGETQYF
TGTGCCAGCAGTTTGGGGGGGCAGGGAGAGACCCAGTACTTC
>-|16|-|TRBJ1-5|TRBV28
CASSLPGVASNQPQHF
TGTGCCAGCAGCCTTCCTGGAGTAGCAAGCAATCAGCCCCAGCATTTT
>-|11|-|TRBJ2-5|TRBV5-1
CASSLEQTQYF
TGCGCCAGCAGCCTCGAGCAGACCCAGTACTTC
>-|13|-|TRBJ1-2|TRBV28
CASRPGGNYGYTF
TGTGCCAGCAGGCCCGGGGGTAACTATGGCTACACCTTC
>few|14|-|TRBJ1-1|TRBV11-1
CASSSRVQSTEAFF
TGTGCCAGCAGCTCGAGGGTACAGAGCACTGAAGCTTTCTTT
>-|15|-|TRBJ2-1|TRBV24-1
CATSDFEGSYNEQFF
TGTGCCACCAGTGATTTCGAGGGTTCCTACAATGAGCAGTTCTTC
>-|14|TRBD1|TRBJ1-1|TRBV25-1
CASSDAGGGTEAFF
TGTGCCAGCAGTGATGCAGGGGGTGGTACTGAAGCTTTCTTT
>few|15|TRBD1|TRBJ1-6|TRBV6-6
CASSYGSQGGSPLHF
TGTGCCAGCAGTTACGGGTCGCAGGGGGGTTCACCCCTCCACTTT
>few|12|-|TRBJ1-2|TRBV11-2
CASSPNSYGYTF
TGTGCCAGCAGTCCGAACTCTTATGGCTACACCTTC
>-|14|TRBD1|TRBJ2-7|TRBV6-5
CASTSTGIRNEQYF
TGTGCCAGCACCTCGACAGGGATTCGAAACGAGCAGTACTTC
>-|14|-|TRBJ2-7|TRBV6-5
CASSYLAKSYEQYF
TGTGCCAGCAGTTATCTCGCGAAATCCTACGAGCAGTACTTC
>-|13|-|TRBJ1-2|TRBV28
CASSPDRNYGYTF
TGTGCCAGCAGCCCAGACAGGAACTATGGCTACACCTTC
>few|15|-|TRBJ2-5|TRBV19
CASSILDGNQETQYF
TGTGCCAGTAGTATACTAGACGGTAACCAAGAGACCCAGTACTTC
>-|15|-|TRBJ1-5|TRBV2
CASREGRNSNQPQHF
TGTGCCAGCAGGGAGGGCAGGAATAGCAATCAGCCCCAGCATTTT
>-|15|TRBD1|TRBJ1-3|TRBV18
CASSPDRVPGNTIYF
TGTGCCAGCTCACCGGACAGGGTTCCTGGAAACACCATATATTTT
>-|15|-|TRBJ1-2|TRBV2
CASNLGGLVLGGYTF
TGTGCCAGCAACTTGGGAGGGTTGGTACTGGGAGGCTACACCTTC
>-|15|TRBD2|TRBJ2-7|TRBV18
CASSWTSGGAYEQYF
TGTGCCAGCTCCTGGACTAGCGGGGGGGCCTACGAGCAGTACTTC
>-|14|TRBD2|TRBJ2-3|TRBV28
CASRQLAGGDTQYF
TGTGCCAGCAGACAACTAGCGGGGGGAGATACGCAGTATTTT
>-|11|TRBD1|TRBJ1-1|TRBV20-1
CSARRTGDAFF
TGCAGTGCTAGAAGGACAGGGGATGCTTTCTTT
>-|14|-|TRBJ1-1|TRBV7-9
CASSLGSGATEAFF
TGTGCCAGCAGTCTCGGCTCAGGGGCCACTGAAGCTTTCTTT
>once|16|TRBD2|TRBJ2-2|TRBV6-5
CASSYSLPAGAGELFF
TGTGCCAGCAGTTACTCGCTCCCCGCGGGGGCCGGGGAGCTGTTTTTT
>-|15|-|TRBJ2-7|TRBV9
CASSVGSGANYEQYF
TGTGCCAGCAGCGTAGGTTCAGGGGCCAATTACGAGCAGTACTTC
>-|13|-|TRBJ1-2|TRBV5-8
CASIYGGADGYTF
TGTGCCAGCATCTACGGAGGAGCTGATGGCTACACCTTC
>-|14|TRBD1|TRBJ1-1|TRBV27
CASSPQGAGTEAFF
TGTGCCAGCAGTCCCCAGGGGGCGGGCACTGAAGCTTTCTTT